This is a list of T cell receptor beta chains from one sample in a study of OX40 agonist ivuxolimab in advanced cancers. Some clones are missing from TCRdb's copy, which holds only in-frame ones; the method was immunoSEQ multiplex PCR. The repertoire includes 20,000 to 30,000 clones, more than 75% of them detected once, and approximately 49% sits in the top ten. Sequenced material: CD4+ or CD8+ T cells sorted from blood, taken in a trial of the OX40 agonist ivuxolimab. These receptors all stem from an adult with an advanced solid tumor such as melanoma, head and neck, liver or kidney cancer. Both conserved end residues are part of each CDR3. The order of the fields is CDR3 DNA, CDR3 protein, D gene, V gene, clone size, J gene. The D gene is left open where the match is weak. Clone sizes are given selectively: once, few, many, or a class where the clone is expanded.

TGCGCCAGCAGCTCGACACGGGACAGGGGGATAGATAACTATGGCTACACCTTC	CASSSTRDRGIDNYGYTF	TRBD1	TRBV5-1	-	TRBJ1-2
TGTGCCAGCAGCTCTCCCTCCGGGTTCGATGGCTACACCTTC	CASSSPSGFDGYTF	-	TRBV7-9	-	TRBJ1-2
TGTGCCAGCAGCTTAGCGCGGAGGGGTGGGGAAAAACTGTTTTTT	CASSLARRGGEKLFF	-	TRBV7-2	-	TRBJ1-4
TGTGCCAGCAGCTTGGGAATCGCCTTGAACACTGAAGCTTTCTTT	CASSLGIALNTEAFF	-	TRBV5-6	-	TRBJ1-1
TGCGCCAGCAGCTTTGTGCCCAGAGGGCTGAACACTGAAGCTTTCTTT	CASSFVPRGLNTEAFF	-	TRBV5-1	-	TRBJ1-1
TGTGCCAGCTCAGTGCGGGAGGACACAGATACGCAGTATTTT	CASSVREDTDTQYF	TRBD2	TRBV18	-	TRBJ2-3
TGTGCCAGCAGCACTTCCGGACAGGGGTTATGGGAGACCCAGTACTTC	CASSTSGQGLWETQYF	TRBD1	TRBV11-3	-	TRBJ2-5
TGCGCCAGCAGCCAAGATTACCCCACAGGGGAGTCCTACAATGAGCAGTTCTTC	CASSQDYPTGESYNEQFF	TRBD1	TRBV4-3	-	TRBJ2-1
TGTGCCAGCAGCCCAGGGGGCGTGGGTGAAAAACTGTTTTTT	CASSPGGVGEKLFF	TRBD1	TRBV2	-	TRBJ1-4
TGCAGCGCCCTCCGGACTGAAGCTTTCTTT	CSALRTEAFF	-	TRBV29-1	few	TRBJ1-1
TGTGCCAGTAGTATTACAGGACAGGGGTCTCGTGAGCAGTTCTTC	CASSITGQGSREQFF	TRBD1	TRBV19	-	TRBJ2-1
TGTGCCAGCTCATCTACTAGCGGGGGGGACTCTCGTACGCAGTATTTT	CASSSTSGGDSRTQYF	TRBD2	TRBV18	-	TRBJ2-3
TGCGCCAGCAGCCAAGAAAGATTCAGGGAAGAGACCCAGTACTTC	CASSQERFREETQYF	-	TRBV4-1	-	TRBJ2-5
TGTGCCAGCAGCCTCGGGACAGGCTCCTACGAGCAGTACTTC	CASSLGTGSYEQYF	TRBD1	TRBV6-5	-	TRBJ2-7
TGCAGCGAACGGGACGCGGACACCGGGGAGCTGTTTTTT	CSERDADTGELFF	-	TRBV29-1	-	TRBJ2-2
TGTGCCAGCAGCAGGACCTCCACAGATACGCAGTATTTT	CASSRTSTDTQYF	-	TRBV2	-	TRBJ2-3
TGCGCCAGCAGCCAGGGCGGCAATGAGCAGTTCTTC	CASSQGGNEQFF	-	TRBV4-1	-	TRBJ2-1
TGCGCCAGCAGCCAAGAAGGCAGGGGGCTTGGTCAGCCCCAGCATTTT	CASSQEGRGLGQPQHF	TRBD1	TRBV4-1	-	TRBJ1-5
TGTGCCAGCAGTGAAAAGACAGGTTTCTATAATTCACCCCTCCACTTT	CASSEKTGFYNSPLHF	-	TRBV6-1	-	TRBJ1-6
TGCGCCAGCAGCTTCGACAGGGATGAGACCCAGTACTTC	CASSFDRDETQYF	TRBD1	TRBV5-1	-	TRBJ2-5
TGCGCCAGCAGCCAAGATACAGGTGAATACAATGAGCAGTTCTTC	CASSQDTGEYNEQFF	-	TRBV4-3	-	TRBJ2-1
TGTGCCAGCCGAGCGGGGGGGCCGGAGACCCAGTACTTC	CASRAGGPETQYF	TRBD2	TRBV28	once	TRBJ2-5
TGTGCCAGCAGACGGGACCAATTCTACGAGCAGTACTTC	CASRRDQFYEQYF	-	TRBV2	-	TRBJ2-7
TGCGCCAGCAGTGACCCCGGACAGGACGAGCAGTACTTC	CASSDPGQDEQYF	TRBD1	TRBV10-1	-	TRBJ2-7
TGTGCCAGCAGCTTGGCCGGCTCCTACAATGAGCAGTTCTTC	CASSLAGSYNEQFF	-	TRBV7-6	-	TRBJ2-1
TGTGCCAGCAGCTTAACGTTCGGGGGCGCCGAGGGCTACACCTTC	CASSLTFGGAEGYTF	-	TRBV7-3	-	TRBJ1-2
TGTGCCAGCAGTTCAGGACAGAGCTATGGCTACACCTTC	CASSSGQSYGYTF	-	TRBV6-5	-	TRBJ1-2
TGTGCCAGCAGCTCGGACTGGAGCTCCTACGAGCAGTACTTC	CASSSDWSSYEQYF	-	TRBV5-4	-	TRBJ2-7
TGTGCCAGCAGTTTAAGTCCCGGGACAGGGCACCACGAGCAGTACTTC	CASSLSPGTGHHEQYF	TRBD1	TRBV28	-	TRBJ2-7
TGTGCCACCGCGGCGGGGGGCTCCTACGAGCAGTACTTC	CATAAGGSYEQYF	TRBD2	TRBV6-5	-	TRBJ2-7